The clone carrying this TCR beta chain showed up many times. The target antigen is unknown. From RNA transcripts, TCR beta CDR3 regions were amplified. In the first-round RT-PCR of the TCR CDR3, the HTBI primer set was used. TCRdb re-derived calls from the multiplex PCR reads in MiXCR, one entry per CDR3 protein. Among approximately 370,000 distinct CDR3 sequences, roughly 17% were seen once, and the ten largest hold 30% to 35%. The sample is drawn from a study of T cells in Graves' hyperthyroidism and ophthalmopathy. Study conclusions and caveats: The model made its ophthalmopathy prediction, and onset followed a median about 6.8 months later.

This blood was taken when hyperthyroidism was first diagnosed, before any ophthalmopathy symptoms existed. Fresh peripheral blood, 10 ml, yielded the PBMCs. The sample was blood. The clonotype originates from a woman aged 25-40 years with Graves' hyperthyroidism that later progressed to Graves' ophthalmopathy.

CDR3 residues: CATSDLLTSGGNEQFF. The CDR3 region has the DNA TGTGCCACCAGTGACCTCTTGACTAGCGGAGGCAATGAGCAGTTCTTC. The chain carries TRBV24-1 and TRBJ2-1, with 9 bases that match TRBD2. Germline loops: CDR1 KGHDR, CDR2 SFDVKD. CDR3 length: 16 residues. V lost 4 bases and J lost 6; bases outside the gene matches: 9.